The 31 T cell receptor beta chains presented below share a single source sample, sequenced in a study of blood T cells in healthy people across ages. Using a J-beta primer mix together with a sample-barcoded 5' primer, a second PCR was run for roughly 6 to 12 cycles. TCRdb analysed the 5' RACE reads with MiXCR anew, one entry per CDR3 protein. Here the sample spans hundreds of thousands of distinct CDR3 sequences, 32% being singletons. Sequencing was done on a sample of blood. These receptors came from a woman of 80 years or more in good health.

The gene calls are TRBV5-1 and TRBJ1-2, with D uncertain. Deletions cut 6 bases from V and 8 bases from J, with 23 bases between. This CDR3 has 15 residues. Germline V gene sequence: CDR1 SGHRS, CDR2 YFSETQ. The CDR3 nucleotides read TGCGCCAGCATCCTTCAGCCCGGCGAGGGTGGCGGCTACACCTTC. The encoded protein is CASILQPGEGGGYTF.

This clonotype was counted many times. The genes are TRBV7-3 and TRBJ1-1, with D perhaps TRBD1 (6 bases). Germline lookup yields CDR1 SGHTA and CDR2 FQGTGA. Trimming removed 5 bases at V and 1 base at J, with 17 bases between. This CDR3 region has 16 residues. CDR3 residues: CASSPRQLGANTEAFF. The DNA for the CDR3 is TGTGCCAGCAGCCCACGGCAGTTGGGGGCGAACACTGAAGCTTTCTTT.

A note on this clonotype: A read error may be the cause here, since a much bigger clone is one base away. This chain links TRBV3-1 with TRBJ2-1; tentatively, D is TRBD2 (5 bases). The CDR3 covers 14 residues. Looked up from germline, CDR1 is LGHDT and CDR2 is YNNKEL (reference sequence). V lost 4 bases and J 10 bases, leaving 17 bases between the germline ends. CDR3: CASSPYASPYEQFF. CDR3 coding DNA: TGTGCCAGCAGCCCATACGCTAGCCCCTACGAGCAGTTCTTC.

In its sample, this clonotype was seen a few times. The V gene is TRBV15, the J gene TRBJ2-3; D might be TRBD1 (5 bases). Germline CDR1 reads LNHNV; CDR2 reads YYDKDF (reference sequence). This CDR3 has 18 residues. V was pared by 0 bases and J by 10 bases, with 26 bases between. CDR3 protein: CATSRDLPSSSIRDAQYF. CDR3 nucleotides: TGTGCCACCAGCAGAGATCTTCCGTCTAGTAGCATCAGGGATGCGCAGTATTTT.

Concerning this clonotype: A much larger clone lies a single base off, so this may be a read error. The chain links TRBV18 to TRBJ2-5, with D perhaps TRBD2 (5 bases). Germline CDR1 is KGHSH and CDR2 is LQKENI. The CDR3 has 12 amino acids. CDR3 sequence (DNA): TGTGCCAGCTCCAGGAGGAGCGAGACCCGGTACTTC. Translated: CASSRRSETRYF.

J is TRBJ2-1 and V is TRBV28; weak D call: TRBD2 (5 bases). The CDR3 runs 11 residues. Germline assignment: CDR1 MDHEN and CDR2 SYDVKM. V was cut by 8 bases and J by 7 bases, with 9 bases left in between. The CDR3 DNA reads TGTGCCAGCGCGGGTGGGAATGAGCAGTTCTTC. Translated: CASAGGNEQFF.

This clonotype was seen at least ten times. This rearrangement joins TRBV3-1 to TRBJ1-2, with a possible D match to TRBD1 (5 bases). The CDR3 consists of 15 residues. CDR1 is LGHDT and CDR2 is YNNKEL in the germline V gene (reference sequence). The V end was cut by 4 bases, the J end by 7 bases, with 19 bases between. CDR3 loop: CASSPGLTPTIGYTF. For the CDR3, the DNA is TGTGCCAGCAGCCCGGGACTGACTCCGACTATTGGCTACACCTTC.

This clonotype came up many times. The genes are TRBV7-3 and TRBJ2-1; D is undetermined. V dropped 5 bases and J dropped 1 base, with 15 bases sitting between them. The length of the CDR3 is 16 residues. CDR1 is SGHTA and CDR2 is FQGTGA in the germline V gene. CDR3 in DNA: TGTGCCAGCAGCCCCCGGCGGTCTGGGTCCTACAATGAGCAGTTCTTC. Its translation: CASSPRRSGSYNEQFF.

This rearrangement joins TRBV7-8 to TRBJ2-2; TRBD1 matches 7 bases. V gave up 8 bases and J gave up 4 bases; unmatched junction bases: 10. CDR3 length: 15 amino acids. Germline V CDR1 and CDR2: SGHVS, FQNEAQ. CDR3 sequence (DNA): TGTGCCAGCGGCGTCACAGGGGTGGGCACCGGGGAGCTGTTTTTT. Translation gives CASGVTGVGTGELFF.

This clonotype came up many times. The junction differs from germline at one of its ends, possibly a read error. The chain links TRBV7-7 to TRBJ2-5; maybe TRBD2 (6 bases). Germline assignment: CDR1 SSHAT and CDR2 FNYEAQ (reference sequence). CDR3 length: 15 residues. The CDR3 is CASSLSSAGKETQYF. The CDR3, as DNA: TGTGCTAGCAGCTTATCGTCGGCGGGGAAAGAGACCCAGTACTTC.

This clonotype was picked up many times. V is TRBV6-1 and J is TRBJ2-7; possibly TRBD2 for D (5 bases). CDR1 MNHNS and CDR2 SASEGT come from the germline V gene. This CDR3 is built from 18 residues. The germline V and J ends were trimmed by 5 bases and 0 bases, with 23 bases remaining between them. DNA for the CDR3: TGTGCCAGCAGTAAAAGAGGGTCAAGTACAACGGGCTCCTACGAGCAGTACTTC. Encoded protein: CASSKRGSSTTGSYEQYF.

Note on this clonotype: Relative to the germline gene, one junction end is altered; a read error may explain this. The V call is TRBV7-8, the J call TRBJ2-4; TRBD2 matches at 8 bases. Germline V gives CDR1 SGHVS, CDR2 FQNEAQ. The CDR3 extends over 15 amino acids. CDR3 sequence (DNA): TGTACCAGCAGCTCCCGGGAAGCGGGGGAAAACATTCAGTACTTC. The encoded protein is CTSSSREAGENIQYF.

The chain carries TRBV6-2 or TRBV6-3 and TRBJ2-1; tentatively, D is TRBD1 (6 bases). This CDR3 spans 14 amino acids. The V end was cut by 6 bases, the J end by 3 bases, with 12 bases between. Germline V gives CDR1 MNHEY, CDR2 SVGEGT. CDR3 nucleotides: TGTGCCAGCAGGGGGGCAGTAGTCTACAATGAGCAGTTCTTC. Residues: CASRGAVVYNEQFF.

The chain carries TRBV10-2 and TRBJ1-4; TRBD1 aligns across 7 bases. The CDR3 extends over 19 amino acids. Germline V gene data show CDR1 as WSHSY and CDR2 as SAAADI. Unmatched junction bases numbered 18, after V lost 5 bases and J lost 3 bases. The CDR3 spells CASSIPTGEVFAANEKLFF. Here the CDR3 DNA reads TGCGCCAGCAGTATCCCCACAGGGGAGGTTTTCGCGGCTAATGAAAAACTGTTTTTT.

This clonotype was counted at least ten times. The chain is built from TRBV5-1 and TRBJ1-5; D is ambiguous. The V gene lost 2 bases and the J gene lost 0 bases, with 6 bases spanning the gap. The CDR3 runs to 14 residues. Germline lookup yields CDR1 SGHRS and CDR2 YFSETQ. This chain's CDR3 is CASSFDPSNQPQHF. As DNA, the CDR3 is TGCGCCAGCAGCTTTGACCCTAGCAATCAGCCCCAGCATTTT.

This clonotype came up many times. The chain recombines TRBV5-1 with TRBJ1-4; 9 bases agree with TRBD1. J was trimmed by 6 bases and V by 5 bases; bases with no gene match: 5. CDR3 size: 14 residues. Looked up from germline, CDR1 is SGHRS and CDR2 is YFSETQ. CDR3 sequence: CASSSTGGDEKLFF. CDR3 DNA: TGCGCCAGCAGTTCGACAGGGGGAGATGAAAAACTGTTTTTT.

This clonotype showed up just a few times. With a much larger clone just one base away, this may be a read error. The chain has TRBV20-1 and TRBJ2-1, with a possible D match to TRBD2 (5 bases). Germline V gene data show CDR1 as DFQATT and CDR2 as SNEGSKA (reference sequence). The CDR3 sequence is 17 residues long. CDR3 sequence reads: CGARGEGSSKILNEQFF. DNA for the CDR3: TGCGGTGCTAGAGGCGAGGGTTCTAGCAAGATCCTCAATGAGCAGTTCTTC.

This clonotype was observed a handful of times. One base away lies a much larger clone, so this may be a sequencing read error. This sequence joins TRBV4-1 and TRBJ1-5; maybe TRBD1 (5 bases). Germline V gene sequence: CDR1 MGHRA, CDR2 YSYEKL. The CDR3 covers 15 residues. The DNA for the CDR3 is TGCACCAGCAGCCAAGATCAGGGATCTCATCAGCCCCAGCATTTT. This codes for CTSSQDQGSHQPQHF.

V gene TRBV27 combines with J gene TRBJ2-1, with 11 bases lining up with TRBD1. The length of the CDR3 is 16 residues. From germline, CDR1 is MNHEY and CDR2 SMNVEV (reference sequence). Trimming removed 1 base from V and 8 bases from J; junction bases left unmatched: 7. CDR3 protein: CASSLWRTGGHDEQFF. CDR3 DNA sequence: TGTGCCAGCAGTTTATGGAGGACAGGGGGCCACGATGAGCAGTTCTTC.

This clonotype was recorded at least ten times. This sequence joins TRBV5-1 and TRBJ2-7; the match to TRBD2 covers 7 bases. The V gene end was trimmed by 0 bases and the J gene end by 2 bases; junction bases not matched to a gene: 5. Per germline, CDR1 SGHRS and CDR2 YFSETQ. CDR3 size: 15 residues. CDR3 region: CASSLGRGRTYEQYF. The CDR3 DNA is TGCGCCAGCAGCTTGGGGCGGGGGAGAACCTACGAGCAGTACTTC.

This clonotype was found a few times. The chain is built from TRBV29-1 and TRBJ2-1, with D possibly matching TRBD2 (6 bases). The germline V and J ends were trimmed by 2 bases and 3 bases, with 20 bases remaining between them. CDR1 and CDR2 (germline): SQVTM, ANQGSEA. The CDR3 consists of 17 residues. CDR3 DNA sequence: TGCAGCGTTGAACCCCTGCAGGGAGGTCTCGTCTACAATGAGCAGTTCTTC. As protein: CSVEPLQGGLVYNEQFF.

Remarks on this clonotype: A read error may explain this, as a much larger clone is one base away. The chain carries TRBV5-5 and TRBJ1-2, with 9 nucleotides matching TRBD1. Germline values: CDR1 SGHKS, CDR2 YYEKEE (reference sequence). The length of the CDR3 is 13 residues. CDR3 DNA sequence: TGTACCAGCAGCTGGACAGGGGACCATGGCTACACCTTC. Its protein is CTSSWTGDHGYTF.

This clonotype was seen a few times. The genes are TRBV6-1 and TRBJ1-1; 8 bases agree with TRBD1. The germline CDR1 and CDR2 sequences are MNHNS and SASEGT. Trimming at V came to 2 bases and at J to 4 bases, leaving 3 bases not matched to a gene. The CDR3 spans 14 residues. This chain's CDR3 is CASSEPGQATEAFF. For the CDR3, the DNA is TGTGCCAGCAGTGAACCGGGACAGGCCACTGAAGCTTTCTTT.

Ten or more counts support this clonotype. This sequence joins TRBV18 and TRBJ2-7; TRBD1 or TRBD2 may be the D gene (5 bases each). CDR1 is KGHSH, CDR2 LQKENI, per germline. V was clipped by 2 bases and J by 2 bases, with 10 bases between them. This CDR3 is 14 amino acids long. CDR3 bases: TGTGCCAGCTCACCAGGGGACCGCCCCTACGAGCAGTACTTC. This sequence encodes CASSPGDRPYEQYF.

In the case of this clonotype: A read error may be the cause here, since a much bigger clone is one base away. The J gene is TRBJ1-1, the V gene TRBV20-1; D remains unclear. The CDR3 has 11 amino acids. The germline V and J ends were trimmed by 5 bases and 10 bases, with 14 bases remaining between them. Germline CDR1 and CDR2: DFQATT and SNEGSKA (reference sequence). CDR3 sequence (DNA): TGCAGTGCTCCCCTCGAGGGTGGAGCTTTCTTT. This translates into CSAPLEGGAFF.

This clonotype was recorded a few times. A single base separates this from a much larger clone, so it may be a read error. This sequence joins TRBV6-5 and TRBJ2-4; 7 bases match TRBD1. CDR1 and CDR2 (germline): MNHEY, SVGAGI. The CDR3 totals 19 residues. The junction had 17 bases not matched to a gene; V was cut back by 5 bases and J by 1 base. The CDR3: CASSNRPGQAPGAKNIQYF. CDR3 sequence (DNA): TGTGCCAGCAGTAACCGACCCGGACAGGCCCCGGGGGCCAAAAACATTCAGTACTTC.

For this clonotype: A much bigger clone sits one base away, suggesting this may be a read error. The genes are TRBV29-1 and TRBJ2-1; 8 bases match TRBD1. TRBJ2-7 matches the DNA end more closely, so the J call is doubtful. The CDR3 is 13 residues long. Germline V gene lookup returns CDR1 SQVTM and CDR2 ANQGSEA. The CDR3 loop reads CSLRDRFYNEQYF. The CDR3 DNA is TGCAGCCTGAGGGACAGGTTCTACAATGAGCAGTACTTC.

This clonotype showed up many times. The chain couples TRBV11-2 to TRBJ2-7; 12 nucleotides agree with TRBD1. Germline-derived CDR1 and CDR2 are SGHAT and FQNNGV. The CDR3 is made up of 15 amino acids. J was trimmed by 7 bases and V by 5 bases; bases with no gene match: 9. The CDR3 here is CASSKPGQGAKEQYF. The CDR3 DNA sequence: TGTGCCAGCAGCAAACCGGGACAGGGGGCTAAAGAGCAGTACTTC. Variable domain in full (rest from reference TRBV11-2 and TRBJ2-7): EAGVAQSPRYKIIEKRQSVAFWCNPISGHATLYWYQQILGQGPKLLIQFQNNGVVDDSQLPKDRFSAERLKGVDSTLKIQPAKLEDSAVYLCASSKPGQGAKEQYFGPGTRLTVT.

There are many counts of this clonotype. The CDR3 is CAISFEPPNTEAFF. CDR3 in DNA: TGTGCCATCAGTTTTGAGCCACCGAACACTGAAGCTTTCTTT. This chain uses TRBV10-3 with TRBJ1-1, with D unresolved. Trimming shortened V by 5 bases and J by 1 base, and 11 bases separated the two germline ends. The CDR3 is made up of 14 amino acids. Per the germline V gene, CDR1 is ENHRY and CDR2 is SYGVKD.

The chain carries TRBV29-1 and TRBJ2-7; TRBD2 aligns across 8 bases. With the DNA end fitting TRBJ2-5 better, the J assignment may be wrong. This CDR3 contains 12 residues. Germline lookup yields CDR1 SQVTM and CDR2 ANQGSEA. The CDR3 region is CSVDERGETQYF. DNA for the CDR3: TGCAGCGTGGATGAGCGGGGGGAGACCCAGTACTTC.

This clonotype was counted between two and nine times. The chain couples TRBV7-9 to TRBJ1-2; TRBD1 is a possible D gene (5 bases). Germline-derived CDR1 and CDR2 are SEHNR and FQNEAQ (reference sequence). This CDR3 region has 16 residues. Trimming stripped 8 bases from V and 8 bases from J, with 27 bases between. DNA for the CDR3: TGTGCCAGCTTAACGAGCGGGGGAAACTATGTATACGGCTACACCTTC. This translates into CASLTSGGNYVYGYTF.